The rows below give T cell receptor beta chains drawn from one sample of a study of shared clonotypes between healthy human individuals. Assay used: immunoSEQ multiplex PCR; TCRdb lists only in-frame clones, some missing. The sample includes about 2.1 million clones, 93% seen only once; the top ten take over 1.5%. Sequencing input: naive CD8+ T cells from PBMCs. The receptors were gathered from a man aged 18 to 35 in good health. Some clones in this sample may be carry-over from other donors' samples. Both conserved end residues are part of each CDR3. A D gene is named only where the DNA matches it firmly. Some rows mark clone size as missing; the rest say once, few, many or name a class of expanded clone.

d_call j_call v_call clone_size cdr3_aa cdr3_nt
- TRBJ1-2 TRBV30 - CAWKGDPNYGYTF TGTGCCTGGAAAGGAGATCCTAACTATGGCTACACCTTC
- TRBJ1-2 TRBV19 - CASSVQGFAYGYTF TGTGCCAGTAGTGTACAGGGTTTTGCCTATGGCTACACCTTC
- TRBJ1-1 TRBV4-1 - CASSQAGREGEAFF TGCGCCAGCAGCCAAGCTGGCAGGGAGGGTGAAGCTTTCTTT
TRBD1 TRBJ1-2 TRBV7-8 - CASSLAYGTGYGYTF TGTGCCAGCAGCTTAGCGTACGGGACAGGCTATGGCTACACCTTC
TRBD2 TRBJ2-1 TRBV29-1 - CSTPGLALSSYNEQFF TGCAGCACCCCGGGACTAGCTTTAAGCTCCTACAATGAGCAGTTCTTC
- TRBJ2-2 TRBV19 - CASSPSAEGTGELFF TGTGCCAGTAGTCCCTCGGCTGAGGGTACCGGGGAGCTGTTTTTT
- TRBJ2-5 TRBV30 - CAWSLTTGFRTQYF TGTGCCTGGAGTCTAACCACCGGCTTCCGGACCCAGTACTTC
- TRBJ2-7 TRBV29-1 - CSAAVDAAPVEQYF TGCAGCGCCGCGGTGGACGCGGCACCCGTCGAGCAGTACTTC
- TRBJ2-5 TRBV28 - CASSLVVRETQYF TGTGCCAGCAGCTTAGTAGTTCGGGAGACCCAGTACTTC
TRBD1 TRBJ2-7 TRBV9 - CASSAGDRGAEQYF TGTGCCAGCAGCGCGGGGGACAGGGGGGCCGAGCAGTACTTC
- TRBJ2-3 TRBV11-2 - CASSLKVIRGFADTQYF TGTGCCAGCAGCTTAAAGGTTATTCGGGGATTTGCAGATACGCAGTATTTT
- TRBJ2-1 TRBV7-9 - CASRRDGATNEQFF TGTGCCAGCAGGCGAGACGGGGCCACGAATGAGCAGTTCTTC
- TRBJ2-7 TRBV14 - CASTGTTYEQYF TGTGCCAGCACGGGAACAACCTACGAGCAGTACTTC
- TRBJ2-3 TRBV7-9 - CASSTSSSTQYF TGTGCCAGCAGCACCAGTTCAAGTACGCAGTATTTT
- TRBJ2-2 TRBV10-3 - CAISEGEYTGELFF TGTGCCATCAGTGAAGGGGAATACACCGGGGAGCTGTTTTTT
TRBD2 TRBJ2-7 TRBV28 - CASSPTLRVAGVGLGQYF TGTGCCAGCAGTCCCACCCTAAGGGTAGCGGGAGTGGGATTGGGGCAGTACTTC
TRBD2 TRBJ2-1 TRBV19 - CASTAGGPHNEQFF TGTGCCAGTACGGCGGGAGGGCCTCATAATGAGCAGTTCTTC
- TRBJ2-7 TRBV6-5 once CASSSGGEQYF TGTGCCAGCAGTTCCGGAGGAGAGCAGTACTTC
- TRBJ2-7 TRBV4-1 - CASSLEDSSYEQYF TGCGCCAGCAGCCTCGAGGACAGCTCCTACGAGCAGTACTTC
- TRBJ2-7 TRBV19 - CASSIKFTGTYEQYF TGTGCCAGTAGTATTAAGTTTACAGGAACCTACGAGCAGTACTTC
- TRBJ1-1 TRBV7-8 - CASSLGGGLAEAFF TGTGCCAGCAGCTTAGGCGGGGGATTGGCTGAAGCTTTCTTT
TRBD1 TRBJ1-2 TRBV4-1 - CASSQVGDRVNGYTF TGCGCCAGCAGCCAAGTAGGAGACAGGGTCAATGGCTACACCTTC
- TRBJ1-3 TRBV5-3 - CARSYWEENTIYF TGTGCCAGAAGCTACTGGGAGGAGAACACCATATATTTT
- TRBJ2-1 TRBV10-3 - CAISGWGLDEQFF TGTGCCATCAGTGGATGGGGGCTGGATGAGCAGTTCTTC
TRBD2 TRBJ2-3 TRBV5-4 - CASSLVAGVATDTQYF TGTGCCAGCAGCTTGGTAGCGGGAGTGGCGACAGATACGCAGTATTTT
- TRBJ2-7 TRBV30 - CARAAGPLYEQYF TGTGCCCGGGCCGCAGGCCCTCTCTACGAGCAGTACTTC
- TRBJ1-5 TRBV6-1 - CASSPDQGSYQPQHF TGTGCCAGCAGCCCCGATCAAGGAAGTTATCAGCCCCAGCATTTT
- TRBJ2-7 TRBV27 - CASSPTRGEQYF TGTGCCAGCAGTCCGACGAGGGGCGAGCAGTACTTC
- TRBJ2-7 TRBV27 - CASSRQTSYEQYF TGTGCCAGCAGCCGACAGACGAGCTACGAGCAGTACTTC
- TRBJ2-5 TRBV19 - CASSIRGRTKETQYF TGTGCCAGTAGTATAAGGGGCAGAACCAAAGAGACCCAGTACTTC
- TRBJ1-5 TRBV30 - CAWSVGGDQPQHF TGTGCCTGGAGTGTGGGGGGGGACCAGCCCCAGCATTTT
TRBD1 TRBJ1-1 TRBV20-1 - CSAGFRDSQF TGCAGTGCCGGGTTCCGGGACAGCCAATTT
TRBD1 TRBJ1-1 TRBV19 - CASRTGGAGWTEAFF TGTGCCAGTCGGACAGGGGGCGCGGGATGGACTGAAGCTTTCTTT
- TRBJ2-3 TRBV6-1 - CASSVRGQTPTQYF TGTGCCAGCAGTGTGAGAGGACAGACCCCTACGCAGTATTTT
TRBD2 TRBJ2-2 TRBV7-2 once CASSLKAGGTGELFF TGTGCCAGCAGCTTAAAAGCGGGAGGCACCGGGGAGCTGTTTTTT
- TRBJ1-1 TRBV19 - CASGSPFPEAFF TGTGCCAGTGGTAGTCCCTTCCCTGAAGCTTTCTTT
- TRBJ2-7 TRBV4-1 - CASSHMGMGEQYF TGCGCCAGCAGCCACATGGGGATGGGCGAGCAGTACTTC
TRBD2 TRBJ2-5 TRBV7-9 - CASSPWTSGWETQYF TGTGCCAGCAGCCCGTGGACTAGCGGGTGGGAGACCCAGTACTTC
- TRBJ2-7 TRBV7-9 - CASSLASLDYEQYF TGTGCCAGCAGCTTAGCGTCACTCGACTACGAGCAGTACTTC
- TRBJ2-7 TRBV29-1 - CSLGGGTRYEQYF TGCAGCCTAGGGGGGGGGACCCGCTACGAGCAGTACTTC
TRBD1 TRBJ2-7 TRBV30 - CARDRGDYEQYF TGTGCCCGTGACAGGGGTGACTACGAGCAGTACTTC
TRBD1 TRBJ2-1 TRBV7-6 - CASSIRRALPGQSYNEQFF TGTGCCAGCAGCATCCGAAGGGCCCTGCCGGGACAGTCCTACAATGAGCAGTTCTTC
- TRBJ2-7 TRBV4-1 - CASSPVGPPGEQYF TGCGCCAGCAGCCCGGTGGGCCCCCCGGGCGAGCAGTACTTC
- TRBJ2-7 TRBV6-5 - CASSYSIGVSSYEQYF TGTGCCAGCAGTTACTCGATAGGGGTAAGCTCCTACGAGCAGTACTTC
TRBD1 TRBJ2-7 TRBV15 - CATSRLPGGSYEQYF TGTGCCACCAGCAGACTGCCAGGGGGTTCCTACGAGCAGTACTTC
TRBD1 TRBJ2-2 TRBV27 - CASSSQGSGELFF TGTGCCAGCAGTTCACAGGGGAGCGGGGAGCTGTTTTTT
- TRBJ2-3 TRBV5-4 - CASSPPPGSAPHSTDTQYF TGTGCCAGCAGTCCCCCCCCGGGTTCAGCCCCCCATAGCACAGATACGCAGTATTTT
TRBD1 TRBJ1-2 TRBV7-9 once CASSFGKDRAYGHTF TGTGCCAGCAGCTTCGGGAAGGACAGGGCCTATGGCCACACCTTC
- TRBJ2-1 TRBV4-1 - CASSQVGALPEQFF TGCGCCAGCAGCCAAGTAGGAGCGCTACCCGAGCAGTTCTTC
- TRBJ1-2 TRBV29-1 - CSVVDSSGRNYGYTF TGCAGCGTTGTGGACTCTTCAGGGAGAAACTATGGCTACACCTTC